The clone carrying this TCR beta chain was observed a handful of times. Its antigen is as yet unknown. J lost 6 bases, V lost 5 bases, and 8 bases had no gene match. The CDR3 consists of 15 residues. Per the germline V gene, CDR1 is SGHTA and CDR2 is FQGNSA. A second about 7 to 11 cycle PCR used barcoded and J-beta primers. All cDNA molecules were each tagged by a template-switch adaptor with 12 random nucleotides. All samples gave at least 2.5 million CDR3-containing paired-end reads. Each CDR3 protein is one row after TCRdb ran MiXCR on the 5' RACE reads. The sample consists of roughly 1.9 million distinct CDR3 sequences, roughly two fifths of them appearing once. This entry comes from a study of blood T cells in healthy people across ages. Study-level results: Estimated diversity, derived from one million T cells, was regarded as an underestimate.

The sample comprised blood. The TCR sequence derives from a human donor in good health. The gene calls are TRBV7-2 and TRBJ2-3, with 10 bases lining up with TRBD2. CDR3 in DNA: TGTGCCAGCAGCCGCAAAGCGGGGGGGCTGGATACGCAGTATTTT. This encodes CASSRKAGGLDTQYF.